Listed below are T cell receptor beta chains from one sample, sequenced in a study of siplizumab effects on memory and regulatory T cells. The data were produced by immunoSEQ multiplex PCR, yet TCRdb's version contains in-frame clones alone and is incomplete. This table holds 100,000 or so clones, around 93% found once. Sequencing input: CD4+ T cells sorted from blood. The receptors were gathered from a human donor in good health. CDR3s include the opening cysteine and the closing phenylalanine or tryptophan. A D gene is named only where the DNA matches it firmly. Only some rows state a clone size, as once, few, many or a class for expanded clones.

size	V	J	D	CDR3	DNA
-	TRBV11-2	TRBJ1-5	-	CASSLTENQPQHF	TGTGCCAGCAGCTTGACGGAAAATCAGCCCCAGCATTTT
-	TRBV19	TRBJ2-3	TRBD2	CASRRSGSRDTDTQYF	TGTGCCAGTAGAAGGAGCGGGAGCCGGGACACAGATACGCAGTATTTT
-	TRBV7-2	TRBJ2-7	TRBD2	CASSPRTSGAEQYF	TGTGCCAGCAGCCCAAGGACTAGCGGGGCCGAGCAGTACTTC
-	TRBV5-1	TRBJ2-5	TRBD1	CASSLPGQGQETQYF	TGCGCCAGCAGCTTACCGGGACAGGGACAGGAGACCCAGTACTTC
-	TRBV7-2	TRBJ2-1	TRBD2	CASSLGGTSRAEQFF	TGTGCCAGCAGCCTTGGGGGGACTAGTCGCGCTGAGCAGTTCTTC
-	TRBV9	TRBJ2-7	TRBD1	CASSPLWGDRVGEQYF	TGTGCCAGCAGCCCTCTTTGGGGGGACAGGGTGGGAGAGCAGTACTTC
-	TRBV29-1	TRBJ1-2	-	CSVGSGTEPSYGYTF	TGCAGCGTCGGATCCGGGACGGAACCCTCCTATGGCTACACCTTC
-	TRBV5-1	TRBJ2-7	TRBD2	CASSPTGIGREQYF	TGCGCCAGCAGCCCAACAGGAATCGGGAGGGAGCAGTACTTC
-	TRBV7-6	TRBJ2-7	-	CASSLASLATTYEQYF	TGTGCCAGCAGCTTAGCTAGTCTAGCCACGACCTACGAGCAGTACTTC
-	TRBV6-5	TRBJ1-2	-	CATRVLGSGGYTF	TGTGCCACACGTGTTCTCGGCTCTGGTGGCTACACCTTC
-	TRBV18	TRBJ1-3	-	CASSPTGISGNTIYF	TGTGCCAGCTCACCCACTGGGATCTCTGGAAACACCATATATTTT
-	TRBV6-5	TRBJ2-2	TRBD2	CASGGLSNTGELFF	TGTGCCAGTGGGGGACTATCGAACACCGGGGAGCTGTTTTTT
-	TRBV27	TRBJ2-3	-	CASSHKLDLTDTQYF	TGTGCCAGCAGTCACAAACTAGACCTCACAGATACGCAGTATTTT
-	TRBV14	TRBJ1-6	-	CASSHISVDSPLHF	TGTGCCAGCAGCCACATTTCCGTGGATTCACCCCTCCACTTT
-	TRBV19	TRBJ2-3	-	CASLGRTDTQYF	TGTGCCAGTCTCGGGCGCACAGATACGCAGTATTTT
-	TRBV2	TRBJ2-3	-	CASSEAGVGTDTQYF	TGTGCCAGCAGTGAAGCGGGGGTTGGCACAGATACGCAGTATTTT
-	TRBV5-6	TRBJ1-1	TRBD1	CASRGQGYTEAFF	TGTGCCAGCAGAGGACAGGGTTACACTGAAGCTTTCTTT
once	TRBV6-6	TRBJ1-1	-	CASSYWSQDTEAFF	TGTGCCAGCAGTTACTGGTCTCAGGACACTGAAGCTTTCTTT
-	TRBV7-9	TRBJ1-1	TRBD1	CASSSQEGGAGWIPTEAFF	TGTGCCAGCAGTTCCCAGGAAGGGGGCGCGGGGTGGATCCCCACTGAAGCTTTCTTT
-	TRBV4-2	TRBJ2-4	-	CASSQDRAPIVIQYF	TGTGCCAGCAGCCAAGATCGAGCCCCCATCGTCATTCAGTACTTC
-	TRBV14	TRBJ2-7	-	CASSQVGLSYEQYF	TGTGCCAGCAGCCAAGTGGGGCTCTCCTACGAGCAGTACTTC
-	TRBV29-1	TRBJ1-5	-	CSVDGGLGQPQHF	TGCAGCGTTGACGGGGGGCTCGGGCAGCCCCAGCATTTT
-	TRBV18	TRBJ1-6	-	CASSPGRTDNSPLHF	TGTGCCAGCTCCCCCGGCCGGACCGATAATTCACCCCTCCACTTT
-	TRBV2	TRBJ2-7	-	CASRVSSYEQYF	TGTGCCAGCAGGGTCAGCTCCTACGAGCAGTACTTC
-	TRBV6-1	TRBJ1-2	-	CASSEARSRGYTF	TGTGCCAGCAGTGAAGCGCGTAGTCGGGGCTACACCTTC
-	TRBV14	TRBJ2-3	TRBD2	CASSQTAGLNTQYF	TGTGCCAGCAGCCAAACAGCGGGGCTGAATACGCAGTATTTT
-	TRBV7-2	TRBJ1-1	-	CASIRSRLAEAFF	TGTGCCAGCATCCGGAGCAGGCTCGCTGAAGCTTTCTTT
-	TRBV6-6	TRBJ1-1	-	CASSYSANTEAFF	TGTGCCAGCAGTTACTCGGCGAACACTGAAGCTTTCTTT
-	TRBV27	TRBJ1-6	-	CASSLGQDSSPLHF	TGTGCCAGCAGTTTAGGGCAGGATAGCTCACCCCTCCACTTT
-	TRBV11-3	TRBJ2-5	-	CASSLVAATQETQYF	TGTGCCAGCAGCTTAGTAGCGGCCACCCAAGAGACCCAGTACTTC
-	TRBV9	TRBJ1-2	-	CASSVDPDPLYGYTF	TGTGCCAGCAGCGTAGACCCCGATCCCCTCTATGGCTACACCTTC
few	TRBV5-3	TRBJ2-7	-	CARSLGTRDKQYF	TGTGCCAGAAGCTTAGGTACCCGGGACAAGCAGTACTTC
-	TRBV19	TRBJ1-5	-	CASSVRAGQPQHF	TGTGCCAGTAGTGTCCGGGCGGGACAGCCCCAGCATTTT
-	TRBV9	TRBJ2-3	-	CASSVAGSTDTQYF	TGTGCCAGCAGCGTAGCGGGTTCCACAGATACGCAGTATTTT
-	TRBV5-1	TRBJ2-7	-	CASSLYRVSDEQYF	TGCGCCAGCAGCTTATACAGGGTCAGCGACGAGCAGTACTTC
few	TRBV7-2	TRBJ1-1	-	CASSALGPNTEAFF	TGTGCCAGCAGCGCCCTAGGGCCGAACACTGAAGCTTTCTTT
-	TRBV6-1	TRBJ2-2	TRBD1	CASRDRTNTGELFF	TGTGCCAGCAGGGACAGGACGAACACCGGGGAGCTGTTTTTT
-	TRBV12-5	TRBJ2-7	-	CASGFSWREEDYEQYF	TGTGCTAGTGGTTTTAGTTGGCGTGAGGAAGATTACGAGCAGTACTTC
-	TRBV5-1	TRBJ1-2	TRBD1	CASSRDREVYGYTF	TGCGCCAGCAGCCGGGACAGGGAAGTCTATGGCTACACCTTC
-	TRBV7-2	TRBJ1-6	-	CASSLGVGPLHF	TGTGCCAGCAGCTTAGGCGTCGGACCCCTCCACTTT
-	TRBV19	TRBJ1-5	-	CASSISTVNQPQHF	TGTGCCAGTAGTATATCGACAGTCAATCAGCCCCAGCATTTT
-	TRBV14	TRBJ1-2	TRBD1	CASRPLPGTGANGYTF	TGTGCCAGCCGCCCCCTGCCCGGGACAGGGGCGAATGGCTACACCTTC
-	TRBV6-5	TRBJ1-2	-	CASSYSWGAIGYTF	TGTGCCAGCAGTTACTCATGGGGAGCGATTGGCTACACCTTC
-	TRBV5-1	TRBJ1-1	TRBD1	CASRPGGVTEAFF	TGCGCCAGCAGACCAGGGGGGGTAACTGAAGCTTTCTTT
-	TRBV7-3	TRBJ1-1	-	CASSLQRNTEAFF	TGTGCCAGCAGCCTCCAGAGGAACACTGAAGCTTTCTTT